The 5 T cell receptor beta chains listed next were all sequenced from one sample in a study of tumor-infiltrating lymphocytes in primary liver carcinoma. The study co-extracted DNA and RNA from approximately 20-30 mg of unsorted bulk tissue. The investigators made TCR beta cDNA from about 510 ng total RNA, using a constant-region primer. Amplification in three nested multiplex PCR rounds with slightly modified ARM-PCR gave rise to TCR beta libraries. Primers for the first two PCR rounds were TRBV1-TRBV30 forward primers and a C-beta reverse primer (around 11 cycles per round). One entry per CDR3 protein results from TCRdb running MiXCR on the multiplex PCR reads. Here the sample spans 100,000 to 150,000 distinct CDR3 sequences, approximately 64% being singletons. The sample comprised liver tumor tissue from sampling region 3. Subset denoted: tumor region T3, left-lateral pole. All receptors come from a woman in her sixties with primary liver carcinoma and hepatitis B virus infection.

This clonotype was counted many times. The chain employs TRBV6-1 and TRBJ1-1; D unclear. Trimming took off 2 bases at V and 1 base at J, with 8 bases between the two ends. The V gene's germline CDR1 is MNHNS and CDR2 SASEGT. The CDR3 is 14 residues long. DNA for the CDR3: TGTGCCAGCAGTGAATACGGACGGAACACTGAAGCTTTCTTT. This sequence encodes CASSEYGRNTEAFF.

This clonotype was found many times. The V and J genes are TRBV5-4 and TRBJ2-1, with 11 bases identical to TRBD2. The CDR3 is 17 amino acids. CDR1 and CDR2 from the germline V gene are SGHNT and YYREEE (reference sequence). V lost 2 bases to trimming and J lost 2 bases; unmatched junction nucleotides: 6. This chain's CDR3 is CASSLSRLAGPYNEQFF. The CDR3 DNA sequence: TGTGCCAGCAGCTTAAGTCGACTAGCGGGGCCCTACAATGAGCAGTTCTTC.

This clonotype came up many times. CDR3 region: CAWNPGQGGYEQYF. In nucleotides, the CDR3 is TGTGCCTGGAATCCGGGACAGGGGGGCTACGAGCAGTACTTC. V usage is TRBV30 and J usage is TRBJ2-7, with 11 positions matching TRBD1. The CDR3 runs to 14 residues. The V and J ends lost 4 bases and 3 bases, in that order; junction bases with no gene match: 5. Germline CDR1 GTSNPN, CDR2 SVGIG (reference sequence).

With respect to this clonotype: An end of the junction does not agree with germline; a read error may underlie this. This chain links TRBV29-1 with TRBJ2-5; D tentatively reads TRBD1 or TRBD2 (5 bases each). The CDR3 extends over 13 amino acids. Germline CDR1 reads SQVTM; CDR2 reads ANQGSEA. For the CDR3, the DNA is TGCAGCGCCGAGGGGCGTGGACGGGTGACCCAGTGCTTC. Its protein is CSAEGRGRVTQCF.

Of note for this clonotype: The junction does not match germline at one end; this may be a read error. The V gene is TRBV12-3 or TRBV12-4, the J gene TRBJ1-1; D is perhaps TRBD1 (6 bases). This CDR3 comprises 13 residues. This chain's CDR3 is CANSLAAGAEAFF. CDR3 sequence (DNA): TGTGCCAACAGTTTAGCGGCAGGGGCTGAAGCTTTCTTT.